This T cell receptor beta chain was retrieved from a study of T-cell reconstitution after alpha-beta-depleted transplantation in children (dated by TCRdb to about 2016). With regard to the full study: Using TCR repertoire profiling, the study followed T-cell immune reconstitution in a quantitative way in children after TCRalphabeta/CD19-depleted allogeneic hematopoietic cell transplantation.

The method behind the library was PCR. The run used an Illumina HiSeq 2500. TCR libraries were prepared with molecular barcoding, using unique molecular identifiers to normalize TCRbeta repertoire quantification. The public sequencing data were trimmed at Q25 with fastp and processed into clonotypes with MiXCR by TCRdb, which kept only in-frame beta chains. Identical CDR3 proteins give one entry, which carries the most common genes and DNA. The sample yields around 600,000 distinct CDR3 sequences; roughly a tenth were counted once. Of the sample, about 4.3% is held by the ten largest clones. The CDR3, from cysteine to phenylalanine, totals 14 residues. Only CDR3 DNA remains: 42 bases, in frame from the first base. The CDR1 and CDR2 encoded by the germline V gene are MDHEN and SYDVKM. V ends up 2 bases short and J 5 bases short, with an unmatched junction base count of 6. This clonotype was seen repeatedly, ten times or more. The antigen this receptor binds is unknown. There are no base qualities to consult, and no much larger clone falls within one base.

The specimen comprised PBMCs from the stem cell graft donor, sampled from the stem cell graft. This clonotype originated in a human donor who donated a stem cell graft to a child with acute myeloid leukemia. The chain links TRBV28 with TRBJ2-7, with 7 junctional bases fitting TRBD1. The CDR3 amino acid sequence is: CASSLGGRGNEQYF. In nucleotides, the sequence is TGTGCCAGCAGTTTAGGTGGCAGGGGGAACGAGCAGTACTTC.